The present T cell receptor beta chain was sequenced within a study of preoperative IRX-2 immunotherapy in early breast cancer. Specified treatment: preoperative locoregional IRX-2 cytokine immunotherapy. Preoperative locoregional IRX-2 cytokine immunotherapy was tested in the phase Ib source study. The assay was immunoSEQ multiplex PCR, and TCRdb's table has in-frame clones only and misses some. Among over 35,000 clones listed, less than 95% were seen once. Source: tumor tissue, taken after IRX-2 immunotherapy. The clonotype originates from a human donor with breast cancer.

As DNA, the CDR3 is TGTGCCAGCGTTGGATCCTTAGATAACTATGGCTACACCTTC. This codes for CASVGSLDNYGYTF. The chain is built from TRBV7-8 and TRBJ1-2; D uncertain. The germline V gene encodes CDR1 SGHVS and CDR2 FQNEAQ. There are 14 residues in the CDR3. V lost 8 bases, J lost 1 base, and 14 bases lay in between.